These 24 T cell receptor beta chains were sequenced from one sample in a study of regulatory T cells in long-lasting Graves disease listed by TCRdb under 2021. Library prep was done by multiplex PCR. For sequencing, an Illumina HiSeq 4000 was employed. To build TCR beta libraries, CDR3 regions were amplified by Arm-PCR using iRepertoire HTBI primers. The public reads were reprocessed in TCRdb via fastp at Q25 and MiXCR, keeping in-frame beta chains. Duplicate CDR3 protein sequences are folded into a single record with the most common DNA and genes. The sample profile shows around 450,000 distinct CDR3 sequences; approximately 15% of them were found once. About 8.2% of the sample goes to the ten largest clones. Sample time point, as interpreted from the label and publication: newly diagnosed GD, antithyroid drugs for less than 3 months. For both TCR sequencing and RNA sequencing, RNA was extracted from PBMCs in TRIzol.

Another study also made use of these data, one on T cells in Graves' hyperthyroidism and ophthalmopathy.

Sequencing used peripheral blood mononuclear cells (PBMCs), obtained at new diagnosis, from a patient treated with antithyroid drugs. The receptors here all came from a woman between 40 and 55 years old with Graves disease. Donor details come from another sample of the same person, matched by shared clones.

This clonotype was counted ten times or more. V is TRBV12-3 or TRBV12-4 and J is TRBJ2-7; D is possibly TRBD1 (5 bases). The CDR3 loop spans 12 amino acids. The V and J ends lost 3 bases and 6 bases respectively, with 9 bases between them. The CDR3 loop is CASSLGQSEQYF. The CDR3 nucleotides read TGTGCCAGCAGTTTGGGGCAGAGCGAGCAGTACTTC.

The rearrangement uses TRBV19 and TRBJ2-3; D is perhaps TRBD2 (6 bases). Trimming left V 3 bases short and J 0 bases short, with 10 bases between. CDR1 and CDR2 (germline): LNHDA, SQIVND (reference sequence). The CDR3 contains 15 residues. In DNA form, the CDR3 reads TGTGCCAGTAGTATGGAGGGATTGAGCACAGATACGCAGTATTTT. Its protein product is CASSMEGLSTDTQYF.

This clonotype was counted ten times or more. The chain links TRBV11-2 to TRBJ2-3; 10 positions agree with TRBD2. The V gene end was trimmed by 5 bases and the J gene end by 7 bases; junction bases not matched to a gene: 21. Germline V gene data show CDR1 as SGHAT and CDR2 as FQNNGV. The CDR3 is 19 residues long. The chain's CDR3 is CASSRGVWLAGDEGNTQYF. As DNA, the CDR3 is TGTGCCAGCAGCCGGGGGGTTTGGCTAGCGGGGGACGAGGGGAATACGCAGTATTTT.

This clonotype was detected a few times. The V gene is TRBV9, the J gene TRBJ2-1, with 8 bases lining up with TRBD1. The length of the CDR3 is 15 residues. V shed 2 bases, J shed 7 bases, and the junction held 8 bases outside the gene matches. Germline loops: CDR1 SGDLS, CDR2 YYNGEE. The CDR3 protein is CASSVGGQGGNEQFF. The CDR3 DNA reads TGTGCCAGCAGCGTCGGCGGACAGGGTGGTAATGAGCAGTTCTTC.

This clonotype was observed at least ten times. An end of the junction differs from the germline gene, which may be a read error. The chain recombines TRBV28 with TRBJ2-7, with 9 bases fitting TRBD2. This CDR3 contains 12 residues. Germline values: CDR1 MDHEN, CDR2 SYDVKM. The CDR3 loop is CASSSSGNEQYF. DNA for the CDR3: TGTGCCAGCAGTTCTAGCGGGAACGAACAGTACTTC.

At least ten counts were recorded for this clonotype. An end of the junction differs from the germline gene, which may be a read error. The V call is TRBV14, the J call TRBJ2-3; 10 bases map to TRBD2. Looked up from germline, CDR1 is SGHDN and CDR2 is FVKESK. CDR3 size: 15 residues. The CDR3 DNA reads as TGTGCCAGCAGCCAACTAGCGGGAGCCACAGATACGCAATATTTT. Protein: CASSQLAGATDTQYF.

This clonotype appeared many times. The chain has TRBV11-3 and TRBJ1-1; maybe TRBD1 (5 bases). Germline CDR1 SGHNT, CDR2 YENEEA. Trimming stripped 0 bases from V and 5 bases from J, with 10 bases between. The length of the CDR3 is 14 residues. The CDR3 coding sequence is TGTGCCAGCAGCTTAGACAGGGTTTGGACTGAAGCTTTCTTT. It is translated as CASSLDRVWTEAFF.

This clonotype has only a few counts. This sequence joins TRBV19 and TRBJ2-2; D remains ambiguous. The CDR3 extends over 15 amino acids. V was shortened by 4 bases and J by 2 bases, with 11 bases between the two germline ends. Germline CDR1 reads LNHDA; CDR2 reads SQIVND (reference sequence). The DNA for the CDR3 is TGTGCCAGTAGTACGGTGGCCATTAACACCGGGGAGCTGTTTTTT. As protein: CASSTVAINTGELFF.

This clonotype was picked up a small number of times. The V gene is TRBV18, the J gene TRBJ2-7; 7 nucleotides agree with TRBD1. CDR1 KGHSH and CDR2 LQKENI come from the germline V gene. The J segment lost 3 bases and the V segment lost 2 bases, leaving 10 bases of the junction unmatched. The length of the CDR3 is 16 residues. The CDR3 DNA follows: TGTGCCAGCTCACCAAGAGAAGGGGGCAACCACTACGAGCAGTACTTC. Protein: CASSPREGGNHYEQYF.

The V call is TRBV19, the J call TRBJ2-7; 7 bases map to TRBD2. This CDR3 has 16 residues. Germline trimming cut 2 bases from V and 0 bases from J; bases unmatched to any gene: 7. Germline values: CDR1 LNHDA, CDR2 SQIVND (reference sequence). The CDR3 DNA follows: TGTGCCAGTAGTATATCGAGCGGGGTAAGCTCCTACGAGCAGTACTTC. The encoded protein is CASSISSGVSSYEQYF.

This clonotype was seen a handful of times. V is TRBV9 and J is TRBJ1-1; D may be TRBD1 (5 bases). V lost 4 bases and J lost 5, with 21 bases in between. The germline gives CDR1 SGDLS, CDR2 YYNGEE. CDR3 length: 16 residues. CDR3 DNA sequence: TGTGCCAGCAGCAGAACCGGGGCAGCCGGTTTGACTGAAGCTTTCTTT. Protein product: CASSRTGAAGLTEAFF.

The chain recombines TRBV20-1 with TRBJ2-4, with TRBD2 identical over 9 bases. In germline, CDR1 is DFQATT, CDR2 SNEGSKA (reference sequence). This CDR3 has 15 residues. Trimming removed 6 bases from V and 1 base from J; junction bases left unmatched: 7. The CDR3 loop is CSAKLAGDAKNIQYF. As DNA, the CDR3 is TGCAGTGCCAAGTTAGCGGGAGACGCCAAAAACATTCAGTACTTC.

This clonotype was seen many times. The rearrangement links TRBV7-9 to TRBJ2-4; D call uncertain. The germline V gene has CDR1 SEHNR and CDR2 FQNEAQ (reference sequence). V was trimmed by 0 bases and J by 8 bases, leaving 8 bases between them. The CDR3 sequence is 13 residues long. The CDR3 DNA reads TGTGCCAGCAGCTTAGCTATCACAGACATTCAGTACTTC. This sequence encodes CASSLAITDIQYF.

The chain has TRBV4-1 and TRBJ1-1; D gene unclear. The CDR3 covers 14 residues. The V and J ends lost 4 bases and 3 bases respectively, with 12 bases between them. The V gene's germline CDR1 is MGHRA and CDR2 YSYEKL. Here the CDR3 reads CASSLKSGDTEAFF. CDR3 sequence (DNA): TGCGCCAGCAGCCTCAAATCGGGTGACACTGAAGCTTTCTTT.

A note on this clonotype: This sequence may be a read error, since a much larger clone differs from it by one base. No conserved phenylalanine or tryptophan is present at the end of the CDR3, so a read error is the likely explanation. This chain joins TRBV14 and TRBJ2-7, with D perhaps TRBD2 (5 bases). The CDR3 length is 13 residues. Germline lookup yields CDR1 SGHDN and CDR2 FVKESK. V lost 5 bases and J lost 0, with 8 bases in between. As DNA, the CDR3 is TGTGCCAGCAGCACGGACTTCTCCTACGAGCAGTACATC. Translation: CASSTDFSYEQYI.

This clonotype was seen at least ten times. V usage is TRBV5-4 and J usage is TRBJ2-3, with TRBD1 matching 7 bases. The length of the CDR3 is 16 residues. Germline V gives CDR1 SGHNT, CDR2 YYREEE (reference sequence). V shed 3 bases, J shed 1 base, and the junction held 8 bases outside the gene matches. The CDR3 region is CASSSSTGAGTDTQYF. The CDR3 DNA is TGTGCCAGCAGCTCATCTACAGGGGCAGGCACAGATACGCAGTATTTT.

This clonotype turned up a few times. The J gene is TRBJ2-7, the V gene TRBV2; 9 bases map to TRBD1. V lost 2 bases, J lost 7 bases, and 9 bases stayed unmatched. The CDR3 extends over 15 amino acids. Germline loops: CDR1 SNHLY, CDR2 FYNNEI. CDR3 DNA: TGTGCCAGCAGTGAAAGTGGAGGACAGGGGAGGGAGCAGTACTTC. It codes for CASSESGGQGREQYF.

In its sample, this clonotype was seen a few times. V and J are TRBV19 and TRBJ1-4; 10 bases align to TRBD1. Trimming took 1 base from V and 7 from J; bases not matched to a gene: 6. This CDR3 region has 16 residues. The germline gives CDR1 LNHDA, CDR2 SQIVND (reference sequence). The chain's CDR3 is CASSIGQGAPVEKLFF. For the CDR3, the DNA is TGTGCCAGTAGTATAGGACAGGGGGCGCCGGTTGAAAAACTGTTTTTT. Using reference TRBV19 and TRBJ1-4 for the parts outside the CDR3, the full variable domain is DGGITQSPKYLFRKEGQNVTLSCEQNLNHDAMYWYRQDPGQGLRLIYYSQIVNDFQKGDIAEGYSVSREKKESFPLTVTSAQKNPTAFYLCASSIGQGAPVEKLFFGSGTQLSVL.

This clonotype has ten or more counts. V is TRBV10-3 and J is TRBJ2-7, with 7 positions matching TRBD1. The germline V gene has CDR1 ENHRY and CDR2 SYGVKD. This CDR3 region has 12 residues. With V trimmed by 9 bases and J by 2 bases, 4 bases remained unmatched. CDR3 nucleotide sequence: TGTGCCATAGGACAGGCAACCTACGAGCAGTACTTC. Residues: CAIGQATYEQYF.

This clonotype occurred a few times. The gene calls are TRBV7-2 and TRBJ1-6; a weak D match, TRBD1 (6 bases). The CDR3 loop spans 17 amino acids. Germline lookup yields CDR1 SGHTA and CDR2 FQGNSA. The germline V and J ends were trimmed by 6 bases and 7 bases, with 22 bases remaining between them. CDR3 residues: CASSSGPGQGRNSPLHF. The CDR3 coding sequence is TGTGCCAGCAGTTCAGGCCCAGGGCAGGGGAGGAATTCACCCCTCCACTTT.

This clonotype appeared a few times. The V gene is TRBV20-1, the J gene TRBJ1-5; TRBD1 matches at 7 bases. CDR3 length: 13 amino acids. Germline V gene lookup returns CDR1 DFQATT and CDR2 SNEGSKA (reference sequence). V was clipped by 3 bases and J by 11 bases; unmatched bases: 10. The CDR3 nucleotides are TGCAGTGCTAGTTCAGGGGGTCGGACGGCCCAGCATTTT. Protein: CSASSGGRTAQHF.

Many counts were recorded for this clonotype. The V gene is TRBV11-3, the J gene TRBJ1-2; D remains unclear. Trimming pared 4 bases from V and 8 bases from J, leaving 14 bases between. Germline-derived CDR1 and CDR2 are SGHNT and YENEEA. This CDR3 comprises 13 residues. CDR3 sequence (DNA): TGTGCCAGCAGCTCCGGATCCCTCGGGGGCTACACCTTC. Protein sequence: CASSSGSLGGYTF.

About this clonotype itself: Being one base from a much bigger clone, this may be a read error. The conserved final phenylalanine or tryptophan is absent from the CDR3, which likely points to a read error. The V and J genes are TRBV7-9 and TRBJ2-7; D is ambiguous. Germline V gene sequence: CDR1 SEHNR, CDR2 FQNEAQ (reference sequence). This CDR3 contains 15 residues. The ends were cut back, 0 bases at V and 2 bases at J, with 11 bases in the middle. The CDR3 bases are TGTGCCAGCAGCTTAGCGCTCATGGCTCCCTACGAGCAGTACCTC. Translation gives CASSLALMAPYEQYL.

This clonotype was seen more than once but under ten times. V and J are TRBV5-1 and TRBJ2-3, with 10 nucleotides matching TRBD1. There are 17 residues in the CDR3. The germline V gene encodes CDR1 SGHRS and CDR2 YFSETQ. Unmatched junction bases numbered 13, after V lost 4 bases and J lost 5 bases. CDR3 loop: CASSPGVRQGAGDTQYF. CDR3 nucleotides: TGCGCCAGCAGCCCAGGGGTGCGACAGGGGGCAGGAGATACGCAGTATTTT. Filled out from reference TRBV5-1 and TRBJ2-3, the complete variable domain reads KAGVTQTPRYLIKTRGQQVTLSCSPISGHRSVSWYQQTPGQGLQFLFEYFSETQRNKGNFPGRFSGRQFSNSRSEMNVSTLELGDSALYLCASSPGVRQGAGDTQYFGPGTRLTVL.